A few counts support the clone carrying this T cell receptor (beta chain). Its antigen is unknown. The entry originates in a study of T cells after yellow fever vaccination. Study findings and constraints: Most primary-vaccination clones reappeared after the booster (approximately 96% CD4, approximately 88% CD8). Weaker overall was a secondary response that nonetheless peaked faster, on day 5 versus 15.

The germline V gene has CDR1 MNHEY and CDR2 SVGAGI. The length of the CDR3 is 19 residues. V was pared by 1 base and J by 5 bases, with 9 bases of the junction left unmatched. For TCR, cDNA came from 5'RACE template switching, which added a universal primer site and UMIs. TCRdb passed the 5' RACE reads through MiXCR, listing each CDR3 protein once. The sample consists of 250,000 to 350,000 distinct CDR3 sequences, around 6.8% of them appearing once. This receptor was taken from a man younger than 30 who received the YFV17D yellow fever vaccine. The source material was PBMCs, sampled about 41 days after the first yellow fever vaccination. The rearrangement links TRBV6-5 to TRBJ2-2; TRBD2 matches at 14 bases. The CDR3 sequence is CASSYLPGLAGGKTGELFF. CDR3 in DNA: TGTGCCAGCAGTTACTTACCCGGACTAGCGGGGGGAAAAACCGGGGAGCTGTTTTTT.